The 14 T cell receptor beta chains below were found in one sample sequenced in a study of cytomegalovirus exposure and HLA in healthy donors. The study ran its PCR with 60 Vbeta and 13 Jbeta primers. The method was immunoSEQ multiplex PCR; TCRdb's version includes in-frame clones alone and lacks a portion of them. The sample table includes about 210,000 clones. The material sequenced was PBMCs. These receptors all come from a woman aged 25 to 39 in good health and CMV-seropositive.

The chain employs TRBV28 and TRBJ2-6, with a possible D match to TRBD1 (6 bases). Trimming shortened V by 8 bases and J by 2 bases, and 13 bases separated the two germline ends. The CDR3 sequence is 15 residues long. The germline CDR1 and CDR2 sequences are MDHEN and SYDVKM. In nucleotides, the CDR3 is TGTGCCAGCGTACGACAGGAGGCTGGGGCCAACGTCCTGACTTTC. Protein: CASVRQEAGANVLTF.

The rearrangement joins TRBV27 to TRBJ2-5; 7 nucleotides match TRBD2. CDR1 MNHEY and CDR2 SMNVEV come from the germline V gene (reference sequence). Losses at the gene ends were 3 bases for V and 4 bases for J; bases not matched to a gene: 5. The CDR3 length is 14 residues. Here the CDR3 reads CASSFGGDIETQYF. CDR3 DNA sequence: TGTGCCAGCAGTTTTGGGGGGGATATAGAGACCCAGTACTTC.

The V gene is TRBV7-9, the J gene TRBJ1-1; D is unresolved. CDR1 is SEHNR and CDR2 is FQNEAQ in the germline V gene (reference sequence). This CDR3 has 14 amino acids. With 1 base removed from V and 3 bases from J, the gap between germline ends came to 9 bases. The CDR3 protein is CASSLGQAYTEAFF. The CDR3 coding sequence is TGTGCCAGCAGCTTAGGTCAGGCCTACACTGAAGCTTTCTTT. Based on the CDR3 plus reference TRBV7-9 and TRBJ1-1, the full variable domain is DTGVSQNPRHKITKRGQNVTFRCDPISEHNRLYWYRQTLGQGPEFLTYFQNEAQLEKSRLLSDRFSAERPKGSFSTLEIQRTEQGDSAMYLCASSLGQAYTEAFFGQGTRLTVV.

This sequence joins TRBV18 and TRBJ2-7; D might be TRBD2 (6 bases). The V end lost 3 bases, the J end lost 1 base, and 10 bases lay between the germline ends. This CDR3 comprises 14 residues. Germline loops: CDR1 KGHSH, CDR2 LQKENI. CDR3 nucleotides: TGTGCCAGCTCACCGGGGGGACCTTCCTACGAGCAGTACTTC. Protein: CASSPGGPSYEQYF.

The chain links TRBV15 to TRBJ2-7; 8 nucleotides agree with TRBD1. J was trimmed by 0 bases and V by 1 base; bases with no gene match: 2. Per the germline V gene, CDR1 is LNHNV and CDR2 is YYDKDF (reference sequence). This CDR3 spans 15 amino acids. The CDR3: CATSRAGQGSYEQYF. The CDR3 nucleotides read TGTGCCACCAGCAGAGCCGGACAGGGCTCCTACGAGCAGTACTTC.

The chain links TRBV6-6 to TRBJ1-1; 8 positions agree with TRBD1. After removal of 7 bases from V and 0 bases from J, the junction contained 1 base not matched to a gene. CDR1 is MNHNY, CDR2 SVGAGI, per germline (reference sequence). This CDR3 has 13 residues. CDR3 region: CASTGQVNTEAFF. The CDR3 DNA is TGTGCCAGCACGGGACAGGTGAACACTGAAGCTTTCTTT.

The V and J genes are TRBV5-1 and TRBJ2-3; 7 bases line up with TRBD1. V gave up 2 bases and J gave up 5 bases; unmatched junction bases: 11. The CDR3 totals 16 residues. Germline V gives CDR1 SGHRS, CDR2 YFSETQ. Written as DNA, the CDR3 is TGCGCCAGCAGCTTCAGGGACAGCCCTAAGAGAGATACGCAGTATTTT. This encodes CASSFRDSPKRDTQYF.

The V gene is TRBV10-1, the J gene TRBJ2-5; D uncertain. Near its end, the DNA agrees better with TRBJ2-7, so the J call may be wrong. Germline loops: CDR1 WNHNN, CDR2 SYGVQD (reference sequence). The CDR3 is made up of 13 amino acids. CDR3 bases: TGCGCCAGCAGTGAGAACCCAACCTACGAGCAGTACTTC. This gives the protein CASSENPTYEQYF.

The chain employs TRBV5-1 and TRBJ1-4; possible D gene TRBD1, 5 bases. Looked up from germline, CDR1 is SGHRS and CDR2 is YFSETQ. Between the trimmed V and J ends, which lost 0 bases and 2 bases, there was a span of 11 bases. The CDR3 contains 16 residues. The CDR3 region is CASSLDRGGTNEKLFF. The CDR3 DNA sequence: TGCGCCAGCAGCTTGGACCGTGGGGGGACTAATGAAAAACTGTTTTTT.

Comment on this clone: Other nucleotide sequences in the sample specify the same CDR3. This chain joins TRBV27 and TRBJ1-1; D might be TRBD1 (5 bases). CDR3 length equals 15 residues. The germline V gene has CDR1 MNHEY and CDR2 SMNVEV (reference sequence). Trimming left V 10 bases short and J 1 base short, with 19 bases between. CDR3 DNA: TGTGCCACCCGGCGGGGGAGCCTCCCGAACACTGAAGCTTTCTTT. Translated, it gives CATRRGSLPNTEAFF.

The chain uses TRBV29-1 and TRBJ2-7, with D maybe TRBD1 (6 bases). The V gene lost 5 bases and the J gene lost 3 bases, with 11 bases spanning the gap. Germline assignment: CDR1 SQVTM and CDR2 ANQGSEA. The CDR3 is 12 residues long. In nucleotides, the CDR3 is TGCAGCGTTCTACAGGGATACTACGAGCAGTACTTC. Its translation: CSVLQGYYEQYF.

Concerning this clone: Other DNA sequences of this sample code for an identical CDR3. The J gene is TRBJ1-1, the V gene TRBV27; 8 bases match TRBD1. This CDR3 is 14 amino acids long. The ends lost 2 bases at V and 1 base at J; junction bases unmatched: 0. CDR1 MNHEY and CDR2 SMNVEV come from the germline V gene (reference sequence). The CDR3 coding sequence is TGTGCCAGCAGTTTAGACAGGGGGAACACTGAAGCTTTCTTT. Translating gives CASSLDRGNTEAFF.

DNA of the CDR3: TGTGCCAGCAGTCCCGCAGGGGGCAGCAATCAGCCCCAGCATTTT. Protein sequence: CASSPAGGSNQPQHF. V usage is TRBV6-6 and J usage is TRBJ1-5, with TRBD1 matching 8 bases. CDR3 length equals 15 residues. Germline loops: CDR1 MNHNY, CDR2 SVGAGI (reference sequence). The junction had 4 bases not matched to a gene; V was cut back by 5 bases and J by 1 base.

J is TRBJ2-3 and V is TRBV11-3; a possible D gene is TRBD1 (6 bases). Trimming removed 3 bases from V and 5 bases from J, with 6 bases in between. CDR1 is SGHNT, CDR2 YENEEA, per germline. The CDR3 has 12 residues. CDR3 loop: CASSLDRDTQYF. CDR3 DNA: TGTGCCAGCAGCTTGGACAGAGATACGCAGTATTTT.